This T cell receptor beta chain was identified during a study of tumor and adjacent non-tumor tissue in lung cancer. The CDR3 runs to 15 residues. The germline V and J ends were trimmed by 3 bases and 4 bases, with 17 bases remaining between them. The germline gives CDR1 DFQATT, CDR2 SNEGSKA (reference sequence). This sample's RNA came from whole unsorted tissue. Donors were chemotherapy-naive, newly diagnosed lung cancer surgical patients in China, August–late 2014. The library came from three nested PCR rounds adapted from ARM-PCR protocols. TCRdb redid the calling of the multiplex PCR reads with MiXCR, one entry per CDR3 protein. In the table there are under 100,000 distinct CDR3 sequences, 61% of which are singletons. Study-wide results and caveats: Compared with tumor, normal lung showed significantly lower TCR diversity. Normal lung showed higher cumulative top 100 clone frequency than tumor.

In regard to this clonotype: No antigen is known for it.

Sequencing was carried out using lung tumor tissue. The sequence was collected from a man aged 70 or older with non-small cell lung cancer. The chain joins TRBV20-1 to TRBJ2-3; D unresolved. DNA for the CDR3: TGCAGTGCTAGTTTCCCTAGTCGGTCGCCAGATACGCAGTATTTT. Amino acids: CSASFPSRSPDTQYF.